This T cell receptor (beta chain) was obtained from a study of blood T cell repertoires in COVID-19. About the research overall: Collection of acute and convalescent COVID-19 samples took place in the United States, Italy and Spain. From T cells, B-cell-depleted T cells, or PBMCs came the material, which was cDNA or gDNA.

TCRdb's table, derived via immunoSEQ multiplex PCR, lists solely in-frame clones and lacks some. The data contain about 270,000 clones, 88% of them singletons. The study assigned cohorts using participant-reported clinical history. Recovery meant two consecutive negative NP/OP PCR tests, professional clearance, or resolved symptoms. The germline V gene has CDR1 LNHDA and CDR2 SQIVND (reference sequence). The CDR3 runs to 15 residues. Trimming removed 1 base from V and 2 bases from J, with 11 bases in between. The TCR originated in a woman aged 50 to 60 who had recovered from COVID-19. Sequencing used PBMCs or T cells enriched from blood (not recorded which). The V gene is TRBV19, the J gene TRBJ1-2; perhaps TRBD1 as D (5 bases). CDR3 amino acids: CASSIVGVVNYGYTF. DNA of the CDR3: TGTGCCAGTAGTATAGTAGGGGTGGTAAACTATGGCTACACCTTC.